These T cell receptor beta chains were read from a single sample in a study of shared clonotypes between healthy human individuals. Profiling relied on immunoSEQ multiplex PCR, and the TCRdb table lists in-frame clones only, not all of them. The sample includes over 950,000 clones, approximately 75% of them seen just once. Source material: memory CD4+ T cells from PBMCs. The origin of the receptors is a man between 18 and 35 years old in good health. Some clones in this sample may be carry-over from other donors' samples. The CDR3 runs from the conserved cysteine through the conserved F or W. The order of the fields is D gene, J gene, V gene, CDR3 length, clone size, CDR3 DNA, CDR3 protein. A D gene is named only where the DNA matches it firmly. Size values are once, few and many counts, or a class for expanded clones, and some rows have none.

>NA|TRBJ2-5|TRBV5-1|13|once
TGCGCCAGCAGCCCACGGACAACAGAGACCCAGTACTTC
CASSPRTTETQYF
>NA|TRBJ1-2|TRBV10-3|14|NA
TGTGCCGGGGCGGACAGTCCCGGGGATGATGGCTACACCTTC
CAGADSPGDDGYTF
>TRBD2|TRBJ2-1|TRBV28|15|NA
TGTGCCAGCAGCCCCACGGGGGGGCGCTTGAATGAGCAGTTCTTC
CASSPTGGRLNEQFF
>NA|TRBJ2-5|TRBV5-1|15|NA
TGCGCCAGCAGCTTGCCGCGGGGGACAGATAAGACCCAGTACTTC
CASSLPRGTDKTQYF
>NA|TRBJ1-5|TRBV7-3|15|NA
TGTGCCAGCAGCCCGGGGGGGGGCTGGGATCAGCCCCAGCATTTT
CASSPGGGWDQPQHF
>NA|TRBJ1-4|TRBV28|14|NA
TGTGCCAGCAGTCTGGGAGCAACTAATGAAAAACTGTTTTTT
CASSLGATNEKLFF
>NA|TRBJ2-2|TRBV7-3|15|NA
TGTGCCAGCAGCTCCACGGGACAACACACCGGGGAGCTGTTTTTT
CASSSTGQHTGELFF
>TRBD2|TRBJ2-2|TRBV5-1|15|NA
TGCGCCAGCAGCTTAGCGGGAGAGAGGACCGGGGAGCTGTTTTTT
CASSLAGERTGELFF
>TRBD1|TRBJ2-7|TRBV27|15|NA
TGTGCCAGCAGTCGTCAGGGGGTAGCTATCTACGAGCAGTACTTC
CASSRQGVAIYEQYF
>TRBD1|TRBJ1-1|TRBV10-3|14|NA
TGTGCCATCAGTGAGTCGAATCTGGACAGGGGGCCTTTCTTT
CAISESNLDRGPFF
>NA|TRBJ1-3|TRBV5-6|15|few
TGTGCCAGCAGCTTGGGTGGTGTGGCTGGAAACACCATATATTTT
CASSLGGVAGNTIYF
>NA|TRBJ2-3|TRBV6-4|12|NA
TGTGCCAGCAGTGACACAGGGAATACGCAGTATTTT
CASSDTGNTQYF
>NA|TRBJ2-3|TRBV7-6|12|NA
TGTGCCAGCAGCGTGAGCACAGATACGCAGTATTTT
CASSVSTDTQYF
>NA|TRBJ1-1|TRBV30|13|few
TGTGCCTGGACTCGGGATATGAACACTGAAGCTTTCTTT
CAWTRDMNTEAFF
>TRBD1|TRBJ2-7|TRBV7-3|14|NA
TGTGCCAGCAGCTCCCTCCCGGACAGGGGCGAGCAGTACTTC
CASSSLPDRGEQYF
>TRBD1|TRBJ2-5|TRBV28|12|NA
TGTGCCACAACAGGGGGAAGAGAGACCCAGTACTTC
CATTGGRETQYF
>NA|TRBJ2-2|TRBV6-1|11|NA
TGTGCCAGCATGAGGGTAGGGGAGCTGTTTTTT
CASMRVGELFF
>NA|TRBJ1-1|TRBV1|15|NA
TGCACCAGCAGCCAAGCGAAGGAACACAGGGGTAGAGCTTTCTTT
CTSSQAKEHRGRAFF
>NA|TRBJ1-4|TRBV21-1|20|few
TGTGCCAGCAGCAAAGAAGTGGAGACAGGGGGCCCCTCAACTAATGAAAAACTGTTTTTT
CASSKEVETGGPSTNEKLFF
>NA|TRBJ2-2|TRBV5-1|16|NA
TGCGCCAGCAGCGTGCTAATGACTGCATCCGGCGGGGAGCTGTTTTTT
CASSVLMTASGGELFF
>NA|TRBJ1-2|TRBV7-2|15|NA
TGTGCCAGCAGCTCTGACAGTGTGGGATTGTATGGCTACACCTTC
CASSSDSVGLYGYTF
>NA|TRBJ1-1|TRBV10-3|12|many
TGTGCCATCAGCCAAGGGAGGGATGAAGCTTTCTTT
CAISQGRDEAFF
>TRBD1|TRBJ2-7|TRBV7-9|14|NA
TGTGCCAGCAGCTTACAGACAGGGGTCTACGAGCAGTACTTC
CASSLQTGVYEQYF
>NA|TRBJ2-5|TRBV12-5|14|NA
TGTGCTAGTGCTATAGGGGGGGTCAGGGAGACCCAGTACTTC
CASAIGGVRETQYF
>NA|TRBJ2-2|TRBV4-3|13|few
TGCGCCAGCAGCCAGAGTAACACCGGGGAGCTGTTTTTT
CASSQSNTGELFF
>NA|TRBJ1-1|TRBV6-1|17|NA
TGTGCCAGCAGTGAAGCGGGACTACGTTCCATCAACACTGAAACTTTCTTT
CASSEAGLRSINTETFF
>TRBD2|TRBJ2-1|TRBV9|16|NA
TGTGCCAGCAGCGTAGAGGAGGGACTACCCTACAATGAGCAGTTCTTC
CASSVEEGLPYNEQFF
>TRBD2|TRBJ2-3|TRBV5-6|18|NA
TGTGCCAGCAGCCCTACGGATTGGGGGGGTATTAACACAGATACGCAGTATTTT
CASSPTDWGGINTDTQYF
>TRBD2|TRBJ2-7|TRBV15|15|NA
TGTGCCACCAGCCTCCCGGGGGGGACCCGGTTCAAGCAGTACTTC
CATSLPGGTRFKQYF
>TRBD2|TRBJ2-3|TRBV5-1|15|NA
TGCGCCAGCAGCTTGGATAAGCGGGAGGGGGGCACGCAGTATTTT
CASSLDKREGGTQYF
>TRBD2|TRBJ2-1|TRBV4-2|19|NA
TGTGCCAGCAGCCAAGGTGGGACTAGCGGGAGGAGGATAGGGAATGAGCAGTTCTTC
CASSQGGTSGRRIGNEQFF
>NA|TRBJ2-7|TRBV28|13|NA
TGTGCCAGCAGTTTCGTCAGGGGAGGCGAGCAGTACTTC
CASSFVRGGEQYF
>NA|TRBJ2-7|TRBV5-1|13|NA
TGCGCCAGCAGCCCATCAGGCCCCTACGAGCAGTACTTC
CASSPSGPYEQYF
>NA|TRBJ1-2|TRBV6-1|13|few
TGTGCCAGCGGGAGGACAGCCGGTTCGGGCTACACCTTC
CASGRTAGSGYTF
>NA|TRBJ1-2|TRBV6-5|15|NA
TGTGCCAGCAGTTACGGGATCGCAGGGCCAAGTGGCTACACCTTC
CASSYGIAGPSGYTF
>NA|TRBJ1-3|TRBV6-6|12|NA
TGTGCCAGCGGGGGACGGGGTAACACCATATATTTT
CASGGRGNTIYF
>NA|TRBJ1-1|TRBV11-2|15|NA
TGTGCCAGCAGCCCATCCCCCGGGAGGCACACTGAAGCTTTCTTT
CASSPSPGRHTEAFF
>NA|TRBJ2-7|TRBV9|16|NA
TGTGCCAGCAGCGTAGAGTTGCTACCTCAGAACTACGAGCAGTACTTC
CASSVELLPQNYEQYF
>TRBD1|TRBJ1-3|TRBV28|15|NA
TGTGCCAGCAAAACGACAGGGGGCTTTGGAAACACCATATATTTT
CASKTTGGFGNTIYF